One sample yielded the 30 T cell receptor beta chains listed below, sequenced in a study of T cell responses to AZD1222 COVID-19 vaccine. The repertoire was sequenced with immunoSEQ multiplex PCR; TCRdb's copy has only in-frame clones and lacks some. Among just under 95,000 clones listed, approximately 91% were seen once. The material sequenced was peripheral blood, taken on day 0 of AZD1222 vaccination. The source of these receptors is an adult in good health.

The chain links TRBV28 to TRBJ2-1; TRBD2 matches at 9 bases. The CDR3 extends over 16 amino acids. Germline CDR1 is MDHEN and CDR2 is SYDVKM. The V segment lost 2 bases and the J segment 7 bases; nucleotides outside the gene matches: 9. The CDR3: CASSLKGGGAWNEQFF. The CDR3 coding sequence is TGTGCCAGCAGTTTAAAGGGCGGGGGGGCCTGGAATGAGCAGTTCTTC.

This rearrangement joins TRBV25-1 to TRBJ2-7, with a tentative D call TRBD2 (7 bases). This CDR3 spans 16 amino acids. V lost 1 base to trimming and J lost 6 bases, with 19 bases between them. Looked up from germline, CDR1 is MGHDK and CDR2 is SYGVNS. The chain's CDR3 is CASSESRRGGASEQYF. CDR3 in DNA: TGTGCCAGCAGTGAATCCCGCCGTGGGGGGGCTTCCGAGCAGTACTTC.

The rearrangement links TRBV18 to TRBJ2-2, with TRBD1 identical over 8 bases. Germline CDR1 KGHSH, CDR2 LQKENI. V shed 3 bases and J 2 bases; nucleotides not matched to a gene: 5. This CDR3 has 16 residues. The DNA for the CDR3 is TGTGCCAGCTCACCTAGGACAGGGTCAAACACCGGGGAGCTGTTTTTT. Protein: CASSPRTGSNTGELFF.

The CDR3 here is CASSLPQGNYGYTF. The CDR3 DNA reads TGTGCCAGCAGCCTCCCGCAGGGGAACTATGGCTACACCTTC. V is TRBV3-1 (or the pseudogene TRBV3-2) and J is TRBJ1-2, with a possible D match to TRBD1 (6 bases). V was clipped by 4 bases and J by 2 bases, with 11 bases between them. The germline gives CDR1 LGHDT, CDR2 YNNKEL (reference sequence). The CDR3 contains 14 residues.

This clone was recorded only once. The rearrangement joins TRBV18 to TRBJ1-5; D remains ambiguous. This CDR3 has 13 residues. V was trimmed by 3 bases and J by 7 bases, leaving 10 bases between them. Germline lookup yields CDR1 KGHSH and CDR2 LQKENI. CDR3 DNA sequence: TGTGCCAGCTCACCTGGTGAGGAGCAGCCCCAGCATTTT. Translating gives CASSPGEEQPQHF.

This chain connects TRBV5-1 to TRBJ2-7; D call uncertain. V lost 4 bases and J lost 6, with 20 bases in between. Germline lookup yields CDR1 SGHRS and CDR2 YFSETQ. The CDR3 length is 15 residues. The CDR3 DNA reads as TGCGCCAGCAGCCTGCCGCAACGGGCAGGCCCCGAGCAGTACTTC. Protein product: CASSLPQRAGPEQYF.

The V and J genes are TRBV2 and TRBJ2-2, with TRBD1 identical over 7 bases. Germline V gives CDR1 SNHLY, CDR2 FYNNEI. CDR3 length: 13 residues. Trimming at V came to 8 bases and at J to 9 bases, leaving 9 bases not matched to a gene. The CDR3 region has the DNA TGTGCCAGCTACCCAGGGGGAGTCCGGGAGCTGTTTTTT. Translating gives CASYPGGVRELFF.

The V call is TRBV7-9, the J call TRBJ1-5; 8 positions match TRBD1. From germline, CDR1 is SEHNR and CDR2 FQNEAQ (reference sequence). The CDR3 is made up of 15 amino acids. The J segment lost 4 bases and the V segment lost 3 bases, leaving 5 bases of the junction unmatched. CDR3 protein: CASSFGQGENQPQHF. The CDR3 bases are TGTGCCAGCAGCTTCGGACAGGGAGAAAATCAGCCCCAGCATTTT.

The chain uses TRBV12-3 or TRBV12-4 and TRBJ2-5; D gene unclear. The CDR3 totals 13 residues. Deletions cut 8 bases from V and 0 bases from J, with 10 bases between. CDR3 in DNA: TGTGCCAGCGGGAAACGGGACCAAGAGACCCAGTACTTC. Translating it yields CASGKRDQETQYF.

J is TRBJ2-1 and V is TRBV28; D is uncertain. CDR1 and CDR2 from the germline V gene are MDHEN and SYDVKM. Trimming pared 3 bases from V and 7 bases from J, leaving 7 bases between. This CDR3 is 12 amino acids long. Here the CDR3 reads CASSLTWNEQFF. Here the CDR3 DNA reads TGTGCCAGCAGTTTGACTTGGAATGAGCAGTTCTTC. The full variable domain, with the rest looked up from reference TRBV28 and TRBJ2-1, is DVKVTQSSRYLVKRTGEKVFLECVQDMDHENMFWYRQDPGLGLRLIYFSYDVKMKEKGDIPEGYSVSREKKERFSLILESASTNQTSMYLCASSLTWNEQFFGPGTRLTVL.

The chain employs TRBV9 and TRBJ2-2; D is perhaps TRBD2 (7 bases). V was cut by 2 bases and J by 3 bases, with 11 bases left in between. CDR3 length: 15 residues. Per the germline V gene, CDR1 is SGDLS and CDR2 is YYNGEE. Here the CDR3 DNA reads TGTGCCAGCAGCGTCCAGGGGAGGGACACCGGGGAGCTGTTTTTT. It translates to CASSVQGRDTGELFF.

The V call is TRBV18, the J call TRBJ1-2; TRBD1 matches 7 bases. The CDR3 covers 14 residues. Germline CDR1 and CDR2: KGHSH and LQKENI. The junction had 3 bases not matched to a gene; V was cut back by 3 bases and J by 2 bases. CDR3 loop: CASSPDRANYGYTF. In DNA form, the CDR3 reads TGTGCCAGCTCACCCGACAGGGCCAACTATGGCTACACCTTC. The variable domain in full, completed from reference TRBV18 and TRBJ1-2, reads NAGVMQNPRHLVRRRGQEARLRCSPMKGHSHVYWYRQLPEEGLKFMVYLQKENIIDESGMPKERFSAEFPKEGPSILRIQQVVRGDSAAYFCASSPDRANYGYTFGSGTRLTVV.

The gene calls are TRBV6-5 and TRBJ1-5; no clear D. The V end lost 4 bases, the J end lost 0 bases, and 13 bases lay between the germline ends. The CDR3 spans 16 residues. CDR1 and CDR2 from the germline V gene are MNHEY and SVGAGI. The CDR3 DNA reads as TGTGCCAGCAGTTCCTCTACAGTCCCTAGCAATCAGCCCCAGCATTTT. It is translated as CASSSSTVPSNQPQHF.

This clone was seen a single time. V gene TRBV9 combines with J gene TRBJ2-2, with 7 positions matching TRBD1. The CDR3 length is 14 residues. Per germline, CDR1 SGDLS and CDR2 YYNGEE. V lost 5 bases to trimming and J lost 0 bases; unmatched junction nucleotides: 1. In DNA, the CDR3 is TGTGCCAGCAGACAGGGGTCGAACACCGGGGAGCTGTTTTTT. The encoded protein is CASRQGSNTGELFF.

The chain is built from TRBV29-1 and TRBJ2-7; 7 bases are shared with TRBD1. The CDR3 contains 13 residues. The V segment lost 2 bases and the J segment 5 bases; nucleotides outside the gene matches: 6. CDR1 SQVTM and CDR2 ANQGSEA come from the germline V gene. CDR3 sequence reads: CSVEPGRGNEQYF. In nucleotides, the CDR3 is TGCAGCGTTGAACCGGGCAGGGGGAACGAGCAGTACTTC.

J is TRBJ2-2 and V is TRBV6-1; possibly TRBD2 for D (5 bases). With 1 base removed from V and 7 bases from J, the gap between germline ends came to 13 bases. Per germline, CDR1 MNHNS and CDR2 SASEGT. The CDR3 loop spans 15 amino acids. CDR3 nucleotides: TGTGCCAGCAGTGAAGGGTTGTCGGGGTACGGGGAGCTGTTTTTT. Its protein is CASSEGLSGYGELFF.

This chain links TRBV27 with TRBJ1-6; a possible D gene is TRBD1 (5 bases). Germline CDR1 is MNHEY and CDR2 is SMNVEV (reference sequence). Trimming removed 6 bases at V and 7 bases at J, with 16 bases between. This CDR3 has 15 amino acids. The CDR3 nucleotides read TGTGCCAGCAGGGCCCTCGGGGGTTGGAATTCACCCCTCCACTTT. This translates into CASRALGGWNSPLHF.

DNA of the CDR3: TGTGCCAGCAGCTTACAGTTGAACACTGAAGCTTTCTTT. It specifies CASSLQLNTEAFF. The V gene is TRBV11-2, the J gene TRBJ1-1; unclear D gene. With 2 bases removed from V and 0 bases from J, the gap between germline ends came to 4 bases. Germline V lookup: CDR1 SGHAT, CDR2 FQNNGV. The CDR3 loop spans 13 amino acids.

The chain carries TRBV27 and TRBJ2-7, with TRBD1 identical over 10 bases. V lost 1 base to trimming and J lost 6 bases; unmatched junction nucleotides: 3. This CDR3 spans 14 amino acids. Germline-derived CDR1 and CDR2 are MNHEY and SMNVEV (reference sequence). CDR3 nucleotides: TGTGCCAGCAGTTTATGGGGGACAGGGGTCGAGCAGTACTTC. It is translated as CASSLWGTGVEQYF.

The chain uses TRBV19 and TRBJ2-3; 9 positions agree with TRBD1. The CDR3 is 13 residues long. Germline V CDR1 and CDR2: LNHDA, SQIVND (reference sequence). The J segment lost 6 bases and the V segment lost 7 bases, leaving 5 bases of the junction unmatched. The CDR3 loop reads CASNRDRVDTQYF. CDR3 nucleotides: TGTGCCAGTAACCGGGACAGGGTGGATACGCAGTATTTT.

This chain connects TRBV6-2 or TRBV6-3 to TRBJ1-5, with 7 bases fitting TRBD1. The junction had 7 bases not matched to a gene; V was cut back by 6 bases and J by 5 bases. This CDR3 spans 14 amino acids. Looked up from germline, CDR1 is MNHEY and CDR2 is SVGEGT. The CDR3: CASSITGAYQPQHF. DNA of the CDR3: TGTGCCAGCAGCATTACAGGGGCCTATCAGCCCCAGCATTTT.

The J gene is TRBJ1-1, the V gene TRBV2; TRBD1 might be the D (5 bases). CDR1 and CDR2 from the germline V gene are SNHLY and FYNNEI. V was trimmed by 7 bases and J by 3 bases, leaving 15 bases between them. The length of the CDR3 is 14 residues. The CDR3 loop is CASIRQGGDTEAFF. CDR3 in DNA: TGTGCCAGCATTCGCCAGGGTGGGGACACTGAAGCTTTCTTT.

V usage is TRBV6-5 and J usage is TRBJ1-4; maybe TRBD1 (5 bases). The CDR3 runs 12 residues. The germline gives CDR1 MNHEY, CDR2 SVGAGI. V was trimmed by 6 bases and J by 7 bases, leaving 9 bases between them. The CDR3 reads CASSSGSEKLFF. CDR3 nucleotide sequence: TGTGCCAGCAGCTCAGGGAGTGAAAAACTGTTTTTT.

The rearrangement joins TRBV28 to TRBJ1-2; no firm D call. V was shortened by 2 bases and J by 3 bases, with 7 bases between the two germline ends. From germline, CDR1 is MDHEN and CDR2 SYDVKM. The length of the CDR3 is 13 residues. CDR3 amino acids: CASSLVQDYGYTF. Written as DNA, the CDR3 is TGTGCCAGCAGTTTAGTCCAGGACTATGGCTACACCTTC.

The rearrangement joins TRBV6-5 to TRBJ1-5; D might be TRBD1 (6 bases). V shed 8 bases and J shed 1 base, with 9 bases lying between them. The CDR3 sequence is 13 residues long. Germline-derived CDR1 and CDR2 are MNHEY and SVGAGI. CDR3 DNA sequence: TGTGCCAGCCACGGACAGAGCAATCAGCCCCAGCATTTT. Translating it yields CASHGQSNQPQHF.

This chain links TRBV29-1 with TRBJ1-1; 9 bases line up with TRBD1. J was trimmed by 1 base and V by 7 bases; bases with no gene match: 4. The CDR3 contains 13 residues. CDR1 is SQVTM, CDR2 ANQGSEA, per germline. DNA of the CDR3: TGCAGCGCCGACAGGGGGGAGAACACTGAAGCTTTCTTT. Protein: CSADRGENTEAFF.

This clone was found a few times. The V call is TRBV4-2, the J call TRBJ1-3; D uncertain. V dropped 0 bases and J dropped 4 bases, with 10 bases sitting between them. The germline V gene has CDR1 LGHNA and CDR2 YNFKEQ. The CDR3 is 15 amino acids. The CDR3: CASSQDGSSGNTIYF. The CDR3 region has the DNA TGTGCCAGCAGCCAAGACGGGAGTTCCGGAAACACCATATATTTT.

The chain is built from TRBV5-4 and TRBJ1-2, with a weak D call TRBD1 (5 bases). Germline lookup yields CDR1 SGHNT and CDR2 YYREEE (reference sequence). The CDR3 consists of 17 residues. V was shortened by 4 bases and J by 2 bases, with 21 bases between the two germline ends. The CDR3 bases are TGTGCCAGCAGCCACCCTTGGGGCGGAAGTACGAACTATGGCTACACCTTC. This codes for CASSHPWGGSTNYGYTF.

V and J are TRBV12-3 or TRBV12-4 and TRBJ2-1; tentative D call: TRBD1 (5 bases). Trimming pared 3 bases from V and 15 bases from J, leaving 12 bases between. The CDR3 spans 11 residues. The chain's CDR3 is CASSFDSGWFF. Here the CDR3 DNA reads TGTGCCAGCAGTTTCGACAGTGGTTGGTTCTTC.

The chain combines TRBV9 with TRBJ1-4; D is undetermined. The CDR3 is 14 amino acids. Deletions cut 2 bases from V and 7 bases from J, with 12 bases between. Looked up from germline, CDR1 is SGDLS and CDR2 is YYNGEE. The CDR3: CASSVGSRGEKLFF. CDR3 in DNA: TGTGCCAGCAGCGTGGGGTCCCGTGGTGAAAAACTGTTTTTT.